This TCR beta chain was observed in a study of immune cell composition in non-small cell lung cancer. Assay used: immunoSEQ multiplex PCR; TCRdb lists only in-frame clones, some missing. The sample holds 8,000 or so clones, roughly 78% seen once. Of note for this clone: Its specificity is not known.

The study's findings and limits: No significant correlation existed between pack-years smoked and tumour clonality.

The V end lost 3 bases, the J end lost 7 bases, and 16 bases lay between the germline ends. Germline CDR1 reads SEHNR; CDR2 reads FQNEAQ (reference sequence). The CDR3 runs to 15 residues. The J gene is TRBJ2-1, the V gene TRBV7-9, with TRBD1 as a possible D gene (6 bases). The material sequenced was lung tumor tissue. The TCR originated in a human donor with non-small cell lung cancer. CDR3 sequence: CASSLGRVRGNEQFF. The CDR3 DNA is TGTGCCAGCAGCTTGGGTAGGGTGAGGGGGAATGAGCAGTTCTTC.